Listed below are T cell receptor beta chains from one sample, sequenced in a study of T cell responses to AZD1222 COVID-19 vaccine. The assay was immunoSEQ multiplex PCR, and TCRdb's table has in-frame clones only and misses some. The sample carries about 150,000 clones, approximately 83% recorded once. The source material was peripheral blood, sampled on day 0 of AZD1222 vaccination. The source of these receptors is an adult in good health. The CDR3 runs from the conserved cysteine through the conserved F or W. The D gene is left open where the match is weak. The size entry is marked missing in some rows and otherwise reads once, few, many or a size class.

>14|TRBV28|few|TRBJ2-1|.
TGTGCCAGCAAGAACCAGGGGGGGGGCAATGAGCAGTTCTTC
CASKNQGGGNEQFF
>15|TRBV5-6|.|TRBJ1-5|.
TGTGCCAGCAGCTTGTCCCAGGGAAGTTGGCAGCCCCAGCATTTT
CASSLSQGSWQPQHF
>15|TRBV6-5|.|TRBJ2-4|.
TGTGCCAGCATGGGAGGCATTTTAGCCAAAAACATTCAGTACTTC
CASMGGILAKNIQYF
>13|TRBV27|.|TRBJ1-6|.
TGTGCCAGCAGTGAGATCCCTAATTCACCCCTCCACTTT
CASSEIPNSPLHF
>16|TRBV24-1|.|TRBJ1-3|.
TGTGCCACCAGTGCCAAGTCAGGGTCCTCTGGAAACACCATATATTTT
CATSAKSGSSGNTIYF
>15|TRBV2|.|TRBJ1-5|.
TGTGCCAGCAGTGAGTTTCTAGGCGAGGATCAGCCCCAGCATTTT
CASSEFLGEDQPQHF
>16|TRBV6-5|.|TRBJ2-7|.
TGTGCCAGCAGTTACTCCGCATTAGGGGACGGCTACGAGCAGTACTTC
CASSYSALGDGYEQYF
>14|TRBV27|few|TRBJ2-7|.
TGTGCCAGCAGTCCTCGGTGGGGTCTCTACGAGCAGTACTTC
CASSPRWGLYEQYF
>13|TRBV6-5|.|TRBJ2-7|TRBD1
TGTGCCAGCACCAGGACAGGGGGCTACGAGCAGTACTTC
CASTRTGGYEQYF
>12|TRBV30|.|TRBJ1-2|.
TGTGCCTGGAGTCGGGATGGCTATGGCTACACCTTC
CAWSRDGYGYTF
>11|TRBV10-3|.|TRBJ1-2|.
TGTGCCATCTCGGGGGGCCGGGGCTACACCTTC
CAISGGRGYTF
>14|TRBV25-1|.|TRBJ2-5|TRBD2
TGTGCCAGCAGGGCTAGCGGGAGTGGGAAGACCCAGTACTTC
CASRASGSGKTQYF
>16|TRBV5-6|.|TRBJ1-2|TRBD1
TGTGCCAGCAGTTTCGTATTGGGGACAGGGGAAACTGGCTACACCTTC
CASSFVLGTGETGYTF
>15|TRBV5-1|.|TRBJ1-4|.
TGCGCCAGCAGCGCGGGGTCCTCAACTAATGAAAAACTGTTTTTT
CASSAGSSTNEKLFF
>18|TRBV7-8|.|TRBJ1-1|.
TGTGCCAGCAGCACAATCAGGGCTTTGGGGGGAGTGAACACTGAAGCTTTCTTT
CASSTIRALGGVNTEAFF
>14|TRBV27|.|TRBJ2-7|TRBD1
TGTGCCAGCAGTTTGGACAGGTCCCCGGCGGAGCAGTACTTC
CASSLDRSPAEQYF
>12|TRBV11-3|.|TRBJ2-4|.
TGTGCCAGCAGCTTAGAAGGAAACATTCAGTACTTC
CASSLEGNIQYF
>19|TRBV5-4|.|TRBJ2-3|TRBD2
TGTGCCAGCAGCTTGAGGAGGGCTAGCGGGGGGCTGAGCACAGATACGCAGTATTTT
CASSLRRASGGLSTDTQYF
>13|TRBV6-5|once|TRBJ1-2|.
TGTGCCTCCTCTCCGGCAGGTTCCTATGGCTACACCTTC
CASSPAGSYGYTF
>15|TRBV30|.|TRBJ1-1|TRBD1
TGTGCCTGGAGGACAGGGCTGAGTGAGAACACTGAAGCTTTCTTT
CAWRTGLSENTEAFF
>17|TRBV13|.|TRBJ2-1|TRBD2
TGTGCCAGCAGCTCAAGTGGTTGGCTAGCGGATAACAATGAGCAGTTCTTC
CASSSSGWLADNNEQFF
>15|TRBV9|.|TRBJ2-1|.
TGTGCCAGCAGCGTAGGGGATAGCTCCTACAATGAGCAGTTCTTC
CASSVGDSSYNEQFF
>13|TRBV6-1|.|TRBJ2-7|.
TGTGCCAGCAGTGAAGCCAGACGACACGAGCAGTACTTC
CASSEARRHEQYF
>14|TRBV2|.|TRBJ2-3|.
TGTGCCAGCAGTGACTGGCGGGACACAGATACGCAGTATTTT
CASSDWRDTDTQYF
>14|TRBV5-1|.|TRBJ2-5|.
TGCGCCAGCAGCTTGGTACAGTCTCGGGAGACCCAGTACTTC
CASSLVQSRETQYF
>13|TRBV7-6|.|TRBJ2-1|TRBD2
TGTGCCAGCAGCACCCCGGGGGGTTGGGAGCAGTTCTTC
CASSTPGGWEQFF
>15|TRBV9|.|TRBJ2-5|.
TGTGCCAGCAGCTTCCGGGACACAGACAGAGGGACCCAGTACTTC
CASSFRDTDRGTQYF
>15|TRBV7-9|.|TRBJ2-5|TRBD2
TGTGCCAGCTTCCCGGGGGGAGTGTACCAAGAGACCCAGTACTTC
CASFPGGVYQETQYF
>13|TRBV6-5|.|TRBJ2-3|.
TGTGCCAGCAGGACGCCGACCACCAGTACGCAGTATTTT
CASRTPTTSTQYF
>15|TRBV28|.|TRBJ1-2|.
TGTGCCAGCAGTTTATCGGGGCTGAGCTACTATGGCTACACCTTC
CASSLSGLSYYGYTF
>14|TRBV9|.|TRBJ2-7|.
TGTGCCAGCAGCTTTCGGCTCAGCGACTACGAGCAGTACTTC
CASSFRLSDYEQYF
>19|TRBV21-1|.|TRBJ1-4|.
TGTGCCAGCAGCAAAGCGCTCGCCCACTTACCCCCAACTAATGAAAAACTGTTTTTT
CASSKALAHLPPTNEKLFF
>18|TRBV4-2|few|TRBJ1-3|.
TGTGCCAGCAGCCAGGGAGGAACAGGGCCTGGACCTGGAAACACCATATATTTT
CASSQGGTGPGPGNTIYF
>15|TRBV10-3|.|TRBJ2-7|TRBD1
TGTGCCATCAGTGCCCCCGGACAGGGTACCTACGAGCAGTACTTC
CAISAPGQGTYEQYF
>16|TRBV5-1|.|TRBJ1-3|.
TGCGCCAGCAGCGTTGGGAGTGTGAGCTCTGGAAACACCATATATTTT
CASSVGSVSSGNTIYF
>14|TRBV9|.|TRBJ2-3|.
TGTGCCAGCAGCCCCGGGGTTGGGGGAGATACGCAGTATTTT
CASSPGVGGDTQYF
>13|TRBV29-1|.|TRBJ2-7|.
TGCAGCGTTGTCCCAGGGCCGACCTACGAGCAGTACTTC
CSVVPGPTYEQYF
>16|TRBV5-1|.|TRBJ2-7|TRBD1
TGCGCCAGCAGCTTGGATAAGGGACAGGGTACGGTAGAGCAGTACTTC
CASSLDKGQGTVEQYF
>15|TRBV18|once|TRBJ1-5|.
TGTGCCAGCTCACCACGGAGGACCGACAATCAGCCCCAGCATTTT
CASSPRRTDNQPQHF
>15|TRBV29-1|.|TRBJ2-1|TRBD2
TGCAGCGTTGAAGATACCGGGACTAGGCCCAATGAGCAGTTCTTC
CSVEDTGTRPNEQFF
>13|TRBV4-1|.|TRBJ2-7|.
TGCGCCAGCAGCCTCGAAGGCAGGGACGAGCAGTACTTC
CASSLEGRDEQYF
>14|TRBV5-1|.|TRBJ2-1|TRBD1
TGCGCCAGCAGGTTTTGGACAGGGGGCGATGAGCAGTTCTTC
CASRFWTGGDEQFF
>13|TRBV7-9|few|TRBJ2-5|.
TGTGCCAGCAGCTTAGTGTCAGGGGAGACCCAGTACTTC
CASSLVSGETQYF
>15|TRBV19|.|TRBJ1-5|.
TGTGCCAGTAGTATCCCACCACTGGGGAATCAGCCCCAGCATTTT
CASSIPPLGNQPQHF
>15|TRBV6-5|few|TRBJ1-1|.
TGTGCCAGCAGTTACTCTGGGGGCTTGTACACTGAAGCTTTCTTT
CASSYSGGLYTEAFF
>14|TRBV28|.|TRBJ1-5|TRBD1
TGTGCCAGCCATTATCAGGGGGCGGCCCGGCCCCAGCATTTT
CASHYQGAARPQHF
>15|TRBV29-1|.|TRBJ1-1|.
TGCAGCGTTTACCGTAAGAGGCAGGTGGGGACTGAAGCTTTCTTT
CSVYRKRQVGTEAFF
>16|TRBV11-3|.|TRBJ2-1|.
TGTGCCAGCAGCTTAGGGTCGGAGAGCTCCTACAATGAGCAGTTCTTC
CASSLGSESSYNEQFF
>13|TRBV28|.|TRBJ2-2|.
TGTGCCAGCAGTTTATCGAACACCGGGGAGCTGTTTTTT
CASSLSNTGELFF
>12|TRBV12-3/TRBV12-4|.|TRBJ2-7|.
TGTGCCAGCAGTTCTACTAGCTACGAGCAGTACTTC
CASSSTSYEQYF
>14|TRBV7-9|.|TRBJ2-5|.
TGTGCCAGCAGTTCCTGGACAGCCCAAGAGACCCAGTACTTC
CASSSWTAQETQYF
>14|TRBV15|.|TRBJ2-5|TRBD1
TGTGCCACCAGCTACCGGGACAGCCAAGAGACCCAGTACTTC
CATSYRDSQETQYF
>12|TRBV30|.|TRBJ1-1|.
TGTGCCTGGAGTGTAAACTCCGCTGAAGCTTTCTTT
CAWSVNSAEAFF